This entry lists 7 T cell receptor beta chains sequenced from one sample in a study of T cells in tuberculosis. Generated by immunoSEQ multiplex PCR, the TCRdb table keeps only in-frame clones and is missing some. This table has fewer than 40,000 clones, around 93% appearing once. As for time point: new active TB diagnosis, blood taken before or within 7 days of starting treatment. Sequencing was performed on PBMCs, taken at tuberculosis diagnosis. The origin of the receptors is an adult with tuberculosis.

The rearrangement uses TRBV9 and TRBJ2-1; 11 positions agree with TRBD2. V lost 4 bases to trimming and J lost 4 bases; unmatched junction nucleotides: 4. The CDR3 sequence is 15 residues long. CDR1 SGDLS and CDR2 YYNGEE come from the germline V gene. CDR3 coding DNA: TGTGCCAGCAGCATAGCGGGGGGGCTTTACAATGAGCAGTTCTTC. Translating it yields CASSIAGGLYNEQFF.

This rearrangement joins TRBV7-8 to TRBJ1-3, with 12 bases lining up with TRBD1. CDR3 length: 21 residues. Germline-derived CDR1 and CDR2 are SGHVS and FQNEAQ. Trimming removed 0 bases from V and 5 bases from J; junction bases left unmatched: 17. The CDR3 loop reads CASSLAGYQGQGARRRNTIYF. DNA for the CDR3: TGTGCCAGCAGCTTAGCGGGGTATCAGGGACAGGGGGCAAGAAGAAGAAACACCATATATTTT.

For the CDR3, the DNA is TGTGCCAGCAGCCCTCTTTCCGATACGCAGTATTTT. Protein sequence: CASSPLSDTQYF. V usage is TRBV6-1 and J usage is TRBJ2-3; D is uncertain. The germline gives CDR1 MNHNS, CDR2 SASEGT. V was pared by 6 bases and J by 6 bases, with 10 bases between. CDR3 length equals 12 residues.

The CDR3 loop reads CASSHLPTTNEKLFF. The DNA of the CDR3 is TGTGCCAGTAGCCACCTCCCTACAACTAATGAAAAACTGTTTTTT. This chain uses TRBV19 with TRBJ1-4; the D is unclear. CDR1 and CDR2 from the germline V gene are LNHDA and SQIVND (reference sequence). Trimming removed 6 bases at V and 0 bases at J, with 11 bases between. This CDR3 is built from 15 residues.

The CDR3 DNA follows: TGTGCCAGCAGCCAGAGGGGGACGGATAATTCACCCCTCCACTTT. Translation gives CASSQRGTDNSPLHF. V is TRBV4-2 and J is TRBJ1-6, with D possibly matching TRBD1 (6 bases). The V and J ends lost 3 bases and 5 bases respectively, with 11 bases between them. The CDR3 consists of 15 residues. The V gene's germline CDR1 is LGHNA and CDR2 YNFKEQ.

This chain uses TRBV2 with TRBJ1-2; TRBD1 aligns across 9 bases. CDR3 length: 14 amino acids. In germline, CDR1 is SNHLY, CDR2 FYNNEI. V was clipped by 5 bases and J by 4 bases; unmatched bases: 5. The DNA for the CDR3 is TGTGCCAGCAGTTCACAGGGGGCGGTCTATGGCTACACCTTC. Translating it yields CASSSQGAVYGYTF.

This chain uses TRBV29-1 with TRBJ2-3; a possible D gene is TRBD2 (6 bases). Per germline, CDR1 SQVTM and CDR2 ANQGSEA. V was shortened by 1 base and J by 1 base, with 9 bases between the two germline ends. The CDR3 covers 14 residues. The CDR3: CSVEVRGGTDTQYF. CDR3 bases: TGCAGCGTTGAAGTGCGCGGGGGCACAGATACGCAGTATTTT.